Included here is one T cell receptor (beta chain) sequence, with context. In the source study's methods: Amplification from reference gene primers served as the basis for estimated nucleated cell counts. The data were produced by immunoSEQ multiplex PCR, yet TCRdb's version contains in-frame clones alone and is incomplete. That table supplies the V and J calls and clone size; D and trimming were determined from the DNA. The sample has about 280,000 clones; about 82% are singletons. This sample is drawn from a study of blood T cell repertoires in COVID-19. As for the study in general: Specimens from acute and convalescent COVID-19 originated in the United States, Italy and Spain.

This CDR3 has 12 residues. CDR1 is SGHRS and CDR2 is YFSETQ in the germline V gene. V lost 2 bases, J lost 4 bases, and 4 bases lay in between. This chain joins TRBV5-1 and TRBJ1-3; D is unresolved. The sequence was collected from a man aged 45-65 years with active or convalescent COVID-19. The specimen sequenced was peripheral blood. CDR3 region: CASSFEGNTIYF. CDR3 bases: TGCGCCAGCAGCTTCGAGGGAAACACCATATATTTT. Full variable domain (missing parts from reference TRBV5-1 and TRBJ1-3): KAGVTQTPRYLIKTRGQQVTLSCSPISGHRSVSWYQQTPGQGLQFLFEYFSETQRNKGNFPGRFSGRQFSNSRSEMNVSTLELGDSALYLCASSFEGNTIYFGEGSWLTVV.